Listed below are T cell receptor beta chains from one sample, sequenced in a study of shared clonotypes between healthy human individuals. The repertoire was sequenced with immunoSEQ multiplex PCR; TCRdb's copy has only in-frame clones and lacks some. The sample holds 490,000 or so clones; 70% to 80% are singletons and the top ten take roughly 13%. Sequencing was performed on PBMCs. These receptors were taken from a woman between 40 and 55 years old in good health. Some clones in this sample may be carry-over from other donors' samples. The CDR3 runs from the conserved cysteine through the conserved F or W. D genes are given only for firm matches. Size values are once, few and many counts, or a class for expanded clones, and some rows have none.

>.|TRBJ1-1|once|TRBV5-1
CASSLAQIPGVFTEAFF
TGCGCCAGCAGCTTGGCCCAAATCCCAGGGGTTTTTACTGAAGCTTTCTTT
>.|TRBJ2-1|.|TRBV28
CASTFRDFPYNEQFF
TGTGCCAGCACTTTCCGGGATTTCCCCTACAATGAGCAGTTCTTC
>.|TRBJ1-3|.|TRBV7-9
CASSLGPFRLQGSGNTIYF
TGTGCCAGCAGCTTAGGTCCCTTCCGGCTACAGGGCTCTGGAAACACCATATATTTT
>TRBD2|TRBJ2-1|.|TRBV5-4
CASSLGRGRADNEQFF
TGTGCCAGCAGCTTGGGCAGAGGGAGGGCCGACAATGAGCAGTTCTTC
>.|TRBJ2-7|.|TRBV5-1
CASSFQVTYEQYF
TGCGCCAGCAGCTTTCAGGTAACCTACGAGCAGTACTTC
>.|TRBJ2-2|.|TRBV7-2
CASSLQGPNTGELFF
TGTGCCAGCAGCTTACAGGGCCCCAACACCGGGGAGCTGTTTTTT
>.|TRBJ2-5|.|TRBV9
CASSVGGSQETQYF
TGTGCCAGCAGCGTAGGAGGCAGCCAAGAGACCCAGTACTTC
>.|TRBJ2-1|.|TRBV7-2
CASSLDLIYNEQFF
TGTGCCAGCAGCTTAGACCTCATCTACAATGAGCAGTTCTTC
>.|TRBJ2-7|.|TRBV21-1
CASIGQGRNEQYF
TGTGCCAGCATAGGACAGGGTAGGAACGAGCAGTACTTC
>TRBD1|TRBJ2-5|.|TRBV7-3
CASSPTGAARETQYF
TGTGCCAGCAGCCCAACAGGGGCAGCTAGGGAGACCCAGTACTTC
>.|TRBJ1-1|many|TRBV29-1
CSVGSGILRAYTEAFF
TGCAGCGTTGGGTCGGGGATCCTCAGGGCCTACACTGAAGCTTTCTTT
>.|TRBJ2-2|.|TRBV28
CASSLLRHGELFF
TGTGCCAGCAGTTTGCTCCGGCACGGGGAGCTGTTTTTT
>.|TRBJ2-7|.|TRBV27
CASSLYGTQPYEQYF
TGTGCCAGCAGTTTATACGGGACCCAGCCCTACGAGCAGTACTTC
>.|TRBJ1-1|.|TRBV7-9
CASSLEGGNTEAFF
TGTGCCAGCAGCCTCGAGGGAGGGAACACTGAAGCTTTCTTT
>TRBD1|TRBJ2-2|once|TRBV19
CASSIGTGQSTGELFF
TGTGCCAGTAGTATAGGGACAGGGCAATCCACCGGGGAGCTGTTTTTT
>.|TRBJ2-1|.|TRBV28
CASGSPGEVISDEQFF
TGTGCCAGCGGCTCTCCTGGGGAAGTAATCAGCGATGAGCAGTTCTTC
>TRBD1|TRBJ2-7|.|TRBV19
CASSIVPGGLYEQYF
TGTGCCAGTAGTATAGTGCCAGGGGGCTTGTACGAGCAGTACTTC
>.|TRBJ2-1|.|TRBV9
CASSVVSGHLTYNEQFF
TGTGCCAGCAGCGTAGTATCCGGGCACCTCACCTACAATGAGCAGTTCTTC
>.|TRBJ1-2|.|TRBV19
CASSIRQPYGYTF
TGTGCCAGTAGTATCCGACAGCCCTATGGCTACACCTTC
>.|TRBJ2-3|.|TRBV15
CATSREGLSTDTQYF
TGTGCCACCAGCAGAGAGGGTCTTAGCACAGATACGCAGTATTTT
>TRBD2|TRBJ2-1|medium-sized|TRBV6-4
CASSDGGTSGSDEQFF
TGTGCCAGCAGTGACGGGGGGACTAGCGGGAGCGATGAGCAGTTCTTC
>TRBD1|TRBJ2-5|.|TRBV6-1
CASSEVGTAVLGETQYF
TGTGCCAGCAGTGAAGTCGGGACAGCCGTCTTGGGGGAGACCCAGTACTTC
>TRBD2|TRBJ2-7|.|TRBV5-6
CASSRTSGSTYEQYF
TGTGCCAGCAGCCGCACTAGCGGGAGTACCTACGAGCAGTACTTC
>.|TRBJ1-6|.|TRBV28
CASRASFTNSPLHF
TGTGCCAGCCGGGCCTCCTTTACTAATTCACCCCTCCACTTT
>TRBD2|TRBJ2-3|.|TRBV6-5
CASRRLAPTDTQYF
TGTGCCAGCAGAAGACTAGCCCCCACAGATACGCAGTATTTT
>.|TRBJ1-1|.|TRBV6-5
CASSSPPIVSRTEAFF
TGTGCCAGCAGTTCCCCTCCCATAGTATCTCGAACTGAAGCTTTCTTT
>TRBD1|TRBJ1-1|once|TRBV19
CASSIGGGQGTEAFF
TGTGCCAGTAGTATCGGGGGGGGACAGGGAACCGAAGCTTTCTTT
>.|TRBJ1-6|.|TRBV6-1
CASSSGAENSPLHF
TGTGCCAGCAGCTCTGGGGCGGAGAATTCACCCCTCCACTTT
>.|TRBJ2-1|.|TRBV20-1
CSARAGTEQFF
TGCAGTGCTAGAGCCGGGACGGAGCAGTTCTTC
>.|TRBJ2-7|.|TRBV10-1
CASSDMDGYEQYF
TGCGCCAGCAGCGATATGGACGGGTACGAGCAGTACTTC
>.|TRBJ2-1|.|TRBV29-1
CSASEAYNEQFF
TGCAGCGCTAGCGAGGCCTACAATGAGCAGTTCTTC
>.|TRBJ2-7|.|TRBV6-1
CASSEAGRWVPSYEQYF
TGTGCCAGCAGTGAAGCGGGTCGGTGGGTCCCCTCCTACGAGCAGTACTTC
>TRBD1|TRBJ1-6|.|TRBV14
CASSQRGQGNSPLHF
TGTGCCAGCAGCCAAAGGGGACAGGGCAATTCACCCCTCCACTTT
>TRBD1|TRBJ1-4|.|TRBV27
CASSRAGGFEEKLFF
TGTGCCAGCAGTCGAGCAGGGGGGTTCGAAGAAAAACTGTTTTTT
>.|TRBJ2-1|few|TRBV7-9
CASKSGEKETHEQFF
TGTGCCAGCAAGTCGGGGGAGAAGGAAACGCATGAGCAGTTCTTC
>.|TRBJ1-2|many|TRBV18
CASSPPERGHLYGYTF
TGTGCCAGCTCACCACCGGAAAGGGGACACCTCTATGGCTACACCTTC
>TRBD1|TRBJ1-2|.|TRBV7-2
CASSLGTGANYGYTF
TGTGCCAGCAGCTTAGGGACAGGGGCTAACTATGGCTACACCTTC
>.|TRBJ2-6|.|TRBV7-9
CASSSNGANVLTF
TGTGCCAGCAGTTCAAATGGGGCCAACGTCCTGACTTTC
>.|TRBJ2-1|once|TRBV18
CASSPGLNNEQFF
TGTGCCAGCTCACCAGGGCTGAACAATGAGCAGTTCTTC
>.|TRBJ2-2|.|TRBV5-4
CATSSKGTGELFF
TGTGCCACCTCTTCCAAGGGCACCGGGGAGCTGTTTTTT
>.|TRBJ1-1|.|TRBV27
CASSDSGPYNTEAFF
TGTGCCAGCAGTGATTCCGGGCCCTACAACACTGAAGCTTTCTTT
>TRBD1|TRBJ1-2|.|TRBV29-1
CNVTTGGLDYGYTF
TGCAACGTGACCACAGGGGGCCTGGACTACGGCTACACCTTC
>.|TRBJ2-3|.|TRBV9
CASSVEGPGRGVTTDTQYF
TGTGCCAGCAGCGTAGAGGGGCCCGGGCGAGGGGTGACTACAGATACGCAGTATTTT
>.|TRBJ2-1|few|TRBV9
CASSSRDWYSYNEQFF
TGTGCCAGCAGCTCCCGAGACTGGTACTCCTACAATGAGCAGTTCTTC
>TRBD1|TRBJ1-2|.|TRBV18
CASSPWTGGNNYGYTF
TGTGCCAGCTCACCCTGGACAGGGGGCAATAATTATGGCTACACCTTC
>TRBD2|TRBJ2-1|.|TRBV25-1
CASSELWASGWGEQFF
TGTGCCAGCAGTGAATTATGGGCTAGCGGGTGGGGTGAGCAGTTCTTC
>.|TRBJ1-1|.|TRBV10-3
CAIQGRADTEAFF
TGTGCCATCCAAGGCAGGGCGGACACTGAAGCTTTCTTT
>TRBD2|TRBJ2-7|.|TRBV28
CASSSGTSGSNEQYF
TGTGCCAGCAGTTCCGGGACTAGCGGGAGCAACGAGCAGTACTTC
>.|TRBJ1-3|.|TRBV6-5
CASSSRPGNTIYF
TGTGCCAGCAGCAGCCGACCTGGAAACACCATATATTTT
>.|TRBJ2-7|once|TRBV7-2
CASSPAGSLHEQYF
TGTGCCAGCAGCCCAGCCGGGTCTCTCCACGAGCAGTACTTC